A selection of T cell receptor beta chains follows, all from one sample in a study of immune characterization of retroperitoneal liposarcoma. TCRdb reprocessed the PCR reads with MiXCR, giving one entry per CDR3 protein. The data show around 10,000 distinct CDR3 sequences, with around 30% seen just once and about 8.2% held by the top ten. The source material was tumor tissue. The source of these receptors is a male donor with retroperitoneal liposarcoma. CDR3s include the opening cysteine and the closing phenylalanine or tryptophan. D genes are given only for firm matches. The size entry is marked missing in some rows and otherwise reads once, few, many or a size class.

d_gene: .; j_gene: TRBJ2-1; abundance: .; v_gene: TRBV6-2/TRBV6-3; CDR3aa: CASRVVGDEQFF; CDR3nt: TGTGCCAGCAGGGTGGTTGGCGATGAGCAGTTCTTC
d_gene: TRBD1; j_gene: TRBJ2-2; abundance: medium-sized; v_gene: TRBV12-3/TRBV12-4; CDR3aa: CASSGGDRDTGELFF; CDR3nt: TGTGCCAGCAGTGGGGGGGACAGGGACACCGGGGAGCTGTTTTTT
d_gene: .; j_gene: TRBJ2-1; abundance: few; v_gene: TRBV6-1; CDR3aa: CASSPRRTENNEQFF; CDR3nt: TGTGCCAGCAGCCCTCGAAGGACGGAAAACAATGAGCAGTTCTTC
d_gene: .; j_gene: TRBJ2-3; abundance: .; v_gene: TRBV7-7; CDR3aa: CASSLAIGRARDTQYF; CDR3nt: TGTGCTAGCAGCTTAGCGATCGGCAGGGCGAGGGATACGCAGTATTTT
d_gene: TRBD1; j_gene: TRBJ1-1; abundance: medium-sized; v_gene: TRBV6-1; CDR3aa: CASSYRGYLNTEAFF; CDR3nt: TGTGCCAGCTCTTACAGGGGGTATTTAAACACTGAAGCTTTCTTT
d_gene: .; j_gene: TRBJ2-7; abundance: medium-sized; v_gene: TRBV7-2; CDR3aa: CASSLAGDEQYF; CDR3nt: TGTGCCAGCAGCTTAGCTGGGGATGAGCAGTACTTC
d_gene: .; j_gene: TRBJ2-7; abundance: few; v_gene: TRBV6-1; CDR3aa: CASSPRRTENNEQYF; CDR3nt: TGTGCCAGCAGCCCTCGAAGGACGGAAAACAATGAGCAGTACTTC
d_gene: TRBD1; j_gene: TRBJ2-7; abundance: .; v_gene: TRBV11-3; CDR3aa: CASSLGFGRGHEQYF; CDR3nt: TGTGCCAGCAGCTTAGGATTCGGCAGGGGGCACGAGCAGTACTTC
d_gene: TRBD2; j_gene: TRBJ2-7; abundance: medium-sized; v_gene: TRBV7-2; CDR3aa: CASSSTAGGRNEQYF; CDR3nt: TGTGCCAGCAGCTCGACGGCGGGAGGACGGAATGAGCAGTACTTC
d_gene: .; j_gene: TRBJ2-1; abundance: .; v_gene: TRBV24-1; CDR3aa: CATSETGTQETQFF; CDR3nt: TGTGCCACCAGTGAGACCGGGACCCAAGAGACCCAGTTCTTC
d_gene: TRBD2; j_gene: TRBJ2-2; abundance: few; v_gene: TRBV6-1; CDR3aa: CASALAGGGGELFF; CDR3nt: TGTGCCAGCGCATTAGCGGGAGGCGGCGGGGAGCTGTTTTTT
d_gene: TRBD2; j_gene: TRBJ2-1; abundance: many; v_gene: TRBV11-3; CDR3aa: CASSLVGGSRYEQFF; CDR3nt: TGTGCCAGCAGCTTAGTCGGCGGGAGCAGGTACGAGCAGTTCTTC
d_gene: TRBD1; j_gene: TRBJ2-7; abundance: .; v_gene: TRBV6-1; CDR3aa: CASSVPGQTYEQYF; CDR3nt: TGTGCCAGCAGTGTCCCGGGACAGACCTACGAGCAGTACTTC
d_gene: .; j_gene: TRBJ1-4; abundance: .; v_gene: TRBV12-3/TRBV12-4; CDR3aa: CASSPGRGGTNEKLFF; CDR3nt: TGTGCCAGCAGTCCCGGGCGGGGGGGGACTAATGAAAAACTGTTTTTT
d_gene: .; j_gene: TRBJ1-1; abundance: .; v_gene: TRBV11-1; CDR3aa: CASSLATGRTEAFF; CDR3nt: TGTGCCAGCAGCTTAGCTACGGGGCGGACTGAAGCTTTCTTT
d_gene: .; j_gene: TRBJ2-3; abundance: .; v_gene: TRBV12-3/TRBV12-4; CDR3aa: CTSSRFQGFGDTQYF; CDR3nt: TGTACCAGCAGTCGATTCCAGGGGTTTGGAGATACGCAGTATTTT
d_gene: TRBD1; j_gene: TRBJ2-2; abundance: few; v_gene: TRBV12-3/TRBV12-4; CDR3aa: CASRDGGQGRAGELFF; CDR3nt: TGTGCCAGCAGGGACGGGGGACAGGGAAGGGCCGGGGAGCTGTTTTTT
d_gene: .; j_gene: TRBJ1-2; abundance: .; v_gene: TRBV6-1; CDR3aa: CASSWDPADGYTF; CDR3nt: TGTGCCAGCAGCTGGGACCCTGCGGATGGCTACACCTTC
d_gene: TRBD2; j_gene: TRBJ2-5; abundance: .; v_gene: TRBV7-8; CDR3aa: CASSVPSGTLREQYF; CDR3nt: TGTGCCAGCAGCGTCCCTAGCGGAACTCTCCGGGAGCAGTACTTC
d_gene: .; j_gene: TRBJ1-1; abundance: few; v_gene: TRBV7-2; CDR3aa: CASSFYGMNTEAFF; CDR3nt: TGTGCCAGCAGCTTCTACGGAATGAACACTGAAGCTTTCTTT
d_gene: TRBD1; j_gene: TRBJ2-2; abundance: once; v_gene: TRBV12-3/TRBV12-4; CDR3aa: CASKRRRDRGSELFF; CDR3nt: TGTGCCAGCAAGAGGCGGAGGGACAGGGGCTCGGAGCTGTTTTTT
d_gene: .; j_gene: TRBJ1-1; abundance: .; v_gene: TRBV12-3/TRBV12-4; CDR3aa: CAGGRPDTEAFF; CDR3nt: TGTGCCGGGGGGAGGCCGGACACTGAAGCTTTCTTT
d_gene: .; j_gene: TRBJ2-3; abundance: many; v_gene: TRBV7-3; CDR3aa: CASSYGTGTDTQYF; CDR3nt: TGTGCCAGCAGCTACGGGACGGGCACAGATACGCAGTATTTT
d_gene: .; j_gene: TRBJ2-7; abundance: many; v_gene: TRBV24-1; CDR3aa: CATSEVGGGEQYF; CDR3nt: TGTGCCACCAGTGAAGTCGGTGGGGGCGAGCAGTACTTC
d_gene: TRBD2; j_gene: TRBJ2-3; abundance: many; v_gene: TRBV12-3/TRBV12-4; CDR3aa: CASKPGLAGGDTQYF; CDR3nt: TGTGCCAGCAAGCCGGGACTAGCGGGAGGGGATACGCAGTATTTT
d_gene: TRBD2; j_gene: TRBJ2-1; abundance: medium-sized; v_gene: TRBV6-6; CDR3aa: CASSYSGLAGGGEQFF; CDR3nt: TGTGCCAGCAGTTACAGTGGTCTAGCGGGAGGGGGGGAGCAGTTCTTC
d_gene: .; j_gene: TRBJ1-1; abundance: .; v_gene: TRBV12-3/TRBV12-4; CDR3aa: CASSLWGNTEAFF; CDR3nt: TGTGCCAGCAGTTTGTGGGGGAACACTGAAGCTTTCTTT
d_gene: TRBD1; j_gene: TRBJ1-1; abundance: few; v_gene: TRBV6-1; CDR3aa: CASSEAVWDSLNTEAFF; CDR3nt: TGTGCCAGCAGTGAAGCTGTGTGGGACAGCCTTAACACTGAAGCTTTCTTT
d_gene: .; j_gene: TRBJ2-3; abundance: many; v_gene: TRBV6-1; CDR3aa: CATRATLEDTQYF; CDR3nt: TGTGCCACCAGGGCCACCTTAGAGGATACGCAGTATTTT
d_gene: .; j_gene: TRBJ2-1; abundance: .; v_gene: TRBV6-1; CDR3aa: CASGNYEQFF; CDR3nt: TGTGCCAGCGGGAACTACGAGCAGTTCTTC
d_gene: TRBD2; j_gene: TRBJ2-7; abundance: medium-sized; v_gene: TRBV7-2; CDR3aa: CASSRGTSGSKSYEQYF; CDR3nt: TGTGCCAGCAGCCGCGGGACTAGCGGGAGTAAGTCCTACGAGCAGTACTTC
d_gene: TRBD2; j_gene: TRBJ2-7; abundance: medium-sized; v_gene: TRBV7-2; CDR3aa: CASSFAGTSGIVNEQYF; CDR3nt: TGTGCCAGCAGCTTTGCCGGGACTAGCGGGATCGTTAATGAGCAGTACTTC
d_gene: .; j_gene: TRBJ2-3; abundance: many; v_gene: TRBV11-3; CDR3aa: CASSAARGTTDTQYF; CDR3nt: TGTGCCAGCTCCGCGGCCAGGGGAACAACAGATACGCAGTATTTT
d_gene: .; j_gene: TRBJ2-1; abundance: medium-sized; v_gene: TRBV7-9; CDR3aa: CASTFTGSDNEQFF; CDR3nt: TGTGCCAGCACCTTTACCGGGAGTGACAATGAGCAGTTCTTC
d_gene: TRBD2; j_gene: TRBJ2-1; abundance: .; v_gene: TRBV12-3/TRBV12-4; CDR3aa: CASSQTSGGFSYNEQFF; CDR3nt: TGTGCCAGCAGCCAAACTAGCGGGGGGTTCTCCTACAATGAGCAGTTCTTC
d_gene: TRBD2; j_gene: TRBJ2-1; abundance: .; v_gene: TRBV7-8; CDR3aa: CASSLATGRGETQFF; CDR3nt: TGTGCCAGCAGCTTAGCGACGGGGAGGGGAGAGACCCAGTTCTTC
d_gene: TRBD2; j_gene: TRBJ2-1; abundance: medium-sized; v_gene: TRBV6-1; CDR3aa: CASTSFYSGSPNNEQFF; CDR3nt: TGTGCCAGCACAAGTTTTTATAGCGGGAGTCCGAACAATGAGCAGTTCTTC
d_gene: .; j_gene: TRBJ1-1; abundance: few; v_gene: TRBV12-3/TRBV12-4; CDR3aa: CASSPGQRAFF; CDR3nt: TGTGCCAGCAGTCCCGGCCAGAGGGCTTTCTTT
d_gene: TRBD2; j_gene: TRBJ2-7; abundance: .; v_gene: TRBV6-1; CDR3aa: CASSRLAGVNEQYF; CDR3nt: TGTGCCAGCAGCAGGCTAGCGGGAGTTAATGAGCAGTACTTC
d_gene: TRBD2; j_gene: TRBJ2-1; abundance: many; v_gene: TRBV6-1; CDR3aa: CASSFGTSVSSYNEQFF; CDR3nt: TGTGCCAGCAGTTTTGGGACTAGCGTGAGCTCCTACAATGAGCAGTTCTTC
d_gene: TRBD1; j_gene: TRBJ1-6; abundance: many; v_gene: TRBV6-1; CDR3aa: CASGGTGMNSPLHF; CDR3nt: TGTGCCAGCGGGGGGACAGGGATGAATTCACCCCTCCACTTT
d_gene: .; j_gene: TRBJ2-5; abundance: few; v_gene: TRBV5-3; CDR3aa: CASSLAHETQYF; CDR3nt: TGTGCCAGCAGCTTGGCCCACGAGACCCAGTACTTC
d_gene: .; j_gene: TRBJ2-3; abundance: few; v_gene: TRBV12-3/TRBV12-4; CDR3aa: CASSRFQGFGDTQYF; CDR3nt: TGTGCCAGCAGTCGATTCCAGGGGTTTGGAGATACGCAGTATTTT
d_gene: .; j_gene: TRBJ2-3; abundance: .; v_gene: TRBV12-5; CDR3aa: CASGGTDRQDTQYF; CDR3nt: TGTGCTAGTGGGGGGACCGACCGTCAGGATACGCAGTATTTT
d_gene: .; j_gene: TRBJ2-6; abundance: few; v_gene: TRBV28; CDR3aa: CASRGGWGANVLTF; CDR3nt: TGTGCCAGCAGAGGGGGTTGGGGGGCCAACGTCCTGACTTTC
d_gene: .; j_gene: TRBJ2-3; abundance: medium-sized; v_gene: TRBV6-1; CDR3aa: CASSGQWRGPHTDTQYF; CDR3nt: TGTGCCAGCAGTGGACAGTGGCGGGGGCCTCACACAGATACGCAGTATTTT
d_gene: TRBD1; j_gene: TRBJ2-7; abundance: large; v_gene: TRBV7-8; CDR3aa: CASSALHRGLDYEQYF; CDR3nt: TGTGCCAGCAGCGCCCTCCACAGGGGGCTTGACTACGAGCAGTACTTC
d_gene: TRBD1; j_gene: TRBJ1-1; abundance: .; v_gene: TRBV6-5; CDR3aa: CASSYSGQGRVNTEAFF; CDR3nt: TGTGCCAGCAGTTACTCCGGACAGGGCCGTGTCAACACTGAAGCTTTCTTT